This TCR beta chain was profiled in a study of blood T cell repertoires in COVID-19. The CDR3 is made up of 15 amino acids. The germline V gene encodes CDR1 SEHNR and CDR2 FQNEAQ (reference sequence). With V trimmed by 5 bases and J by 6 bases, 12 bases remained unmatched. Clones were sequenced by immunoSEQ multiplex PCR, and TCRdb holds only the in-frame ones, with some missing. The sample holds some 300,000 clones; nearly 90% are singletons and the top ten take 0.75% to 1%. The participants were between about 18 and 100 years old and came from fewer than 25 US areas. Cohort allocation depended upon clinical history that participants reported. The study counted Cohort 3 donors as recovered given two negative PCRs, clearance, or symptom resolution.

The TCR sequence derives from a woman younger than 45 who had recovered from COVID-19. This chain connects TRBV7-9 to TRBJ2-7; 8 bases line up with TRBD2. Sequenced input: PBMCs or T cells enriched from blood (not recorded which). CDR3 sequence: CASSPLAGVRSEQYF. CDR3 nucleotide sequence: TGTGCCAGCAGCCCTCTAGCGGGCGTTCGCAGCGAGCAGTACTTC.